The 22 T cell receptor beta chains below all came from one sample that was sequenced in a study of shared clonotypes between healthy human individuals. Clones were read by immunoSEQ multiplex PCR, and TCRdb kept only the in-frame ones, dropping some. The top ten clones hold under 15% of a sample with roughly 500,000 clones, around 74% of them seen once. Sequencing used PBMCs. The source is a woman between 40 and 55 years old in good health. Some clones in this sample may be carry-over from other donors' samples.

This clone was observed once. The rearrangement joins TRBV7-9 to TRBJ2-2; D might be TRBD1 (6 bases). Between the trimmed V and J ends, which lost 5 bases and 6 bases, there was a span of 13 bases. The CDR3 consists of 14 residues. The germline V gene has CDR1 SEHNR and CDR2 FQNEAQ (reference sequence). The CDR3 is CASSLIQGSGELFF. DNA for the CDR3: TGTGCCAGCAGCCTCATTCAGGGGTCCGGGGAGCTGTTTTTT.

This clone was found a few times. The chain links TRBV29-1 to TRBJ1-2; a possible D gene is TRBD1 (5 bases). Germline CDR1 reads SQVTM; CDR2 reads ANQGSEA. The CDR3 is 12 residues long. The V end lost 4 bases, the J end lost 6 bases, and 12 bases lay between the germline ends. CDR3 loop: CSVADSTNGYTF. CDR3 DNA: TGCAGCGTTGCTGACAGTACAAATGGCTACACCTTC.

The rearrangement uses TRBV5-1 and TRBJ1-1; 7 nucleotides match TRBD1. Germline trimming cut 4 bases from V and 7 bases from J; bases unmatched to any gene: 10. This CDR3 contains 14 residues. Looked up from germline, CDR1 is SGHRS and CDR2 is YFSETQ. The DNA for the CDR3 is TGCGCCAGCAGCCCTGGACAGGAAGAAGTTGAAGCTTTCTTT. Protein product: CASSPGQEEVEAFF.

The gene calls are TRBV6-5 and TRBJ2-1; 8 bases are shared with TRBD1. Germline-derived CDR1 and CDR2 are MNHEY and SVGAGI. There are 16 residues in the CDR3. With 0 bases clipped from V and 5 bases from J, the junction kept 6 bases outside the gene matches. In DNA form, the CDR3 reads TGTGCCAGCAGTTACTCCCGGGACAGGAGTCACAATGAGCAGTTCTTC. This sequence encodes CASSYSRDRSHNEQFF.

Ten or more counts support this clone. The chain employs TRBV28 and TRBJ1-2, with D possibly being TRBD1 (5 bases). CDR3 length: 13 residues. CDR1 MDHEN and CDR2 SYDVKM come from the germline V gene. V shed 6 bases and J shed 4 bases, with 12 bases lying between them. CDR3 bases: TGTGCCAGCAGCGTTGGGACGGCCTATGGCTACACCTTC. It specifies CASSVGTAYGYTF.

V usage is TRBV28 and J usage is TRBJ2-1; 11 nucleotides match TRBD1. Germline lookup yields CDR1 MDHEN and CDR2 SYDVKM. V was pared by 1 base and J by 3 bases, with 2 bases of the junction left unmatched. The CDR3 covers 16 residues. The CDR3 region has the DNA TGTGCCAGCAGTTTATTAGGGACAGGGGGCTACAATGAGCAGTTCTTC. It specifies CASSLLGTGGYNEQFF. Full variable domain (rest looked up from reference TRBV28 and TRBJ2-1): DVKVTQSSRYLVKRTGEKVFLECVQDMDHENMFWYRQDPGLGLRLIYFSYDVKMKEKGDIPEGYSVSREKKERFSLILESASTNQTSMYLCASSLLGTGGYNEQFFGPGTRLTVL.

The genes are TRBV9 and TRBJ1-4; D uncertain. Germline V gene sequence: CDR1 SGDLS, CDR2 YYNGEE. The CDR3 runs to 15 residues. Deletions cut 4 bases from V and 8 bases from J, with 18 bases between. The CDR3 is CASSLNPGLNEKLFF. The DNA of the CDR3 is TGTGCCAGCAGCCTCAACCCTGGACTAAACGAAAAACTGTTTTTT.

The gene calls are TRBV27 and TRBJ2-5; 12 nucleotides match TRBD2. The CDR3 loop spans 18 amino acids. Trimming cost V 6 bases and J 4 bases; bases outside gene matches: 15. Germline V gene lookup returns CDR1 MNHEY and CDR2 SMNVEV (reference sequence). The CDR3 region is CASRPRASGRAYGETQYF. The CDR3 region has the DNA TGTGCCAGCAGACCTAGGGCTAGCGGGAGGGCGTACGGAGAGACCCAGTACTTC.

CDR3 nucleotides: TGTGCCAGCAGCCCTAACTATGGCTACACCTTC. It encodes CASSPNYGYTF. The chain links TRBV11-2 to TRBJ1-2, with D unresolved. The V gene lost 5 bases and the J gene lost 0 bases, with 1 base spanning the gap. Germline CDR1 SGHAT, CDR2 FQNNGV. This CDR3 has 11 amino acids.

The rearrangement uses TRBV7-2 and TRBJ1-2, with D possibly being TRBD1 (6 bases). This CDR3 contains 16 residues. Germline V CDR1 and CDR2: SGHTA, FQGNSA. V lost 1 base to trimming and J lost 5 bases, with 17 bases between them. The CDR3 DNA reads TGTGCCAGCAGCTTAGTTCCCACAGGGAATTGGTATGGCTACACCTTC. This encodes CASSLVPTGNWYGYTF.

The chain recombines TRBV18 with TRBJ1-2, with 8 nucleotides matching TRBD1. The CDR3 consists of 12 residues. V lost 3 bases to trimming and J lost 10 bases; unmatched junction nucleotides: 4. Germline V gene data show CDR1 as KGHSH and CDR2 as LQKENI. The CDR3 nucleotides are TGTGCCAGCTCACCTCAGGGGGCCGACTACACCTTC. Translated, it gives CASSPQGADYTF.

The gene calls are TRBV27 and TRBJ2-7; D possibly matches TRBD1 or TRBD2 (5 bases each). Germline-derived CDR1 and CDR2 are MNHEY and SMNVEV (reference sequence). The germline V and J ends were trimmed by 0 bases and 3 bases, with 9 bases remaining between them. This CDR3 has 14 residues. The CDR3 here is CASSLSRGSYEQYF. The CDR3 DNA reads TGTGCCAGCAGTTTATCGAGGGGTAGCTACGAGCAGTACTTC.

The rearrangement joins TRBV11-2 to TRBJ1-1, with TRBD1 matching over 10 bases. Germline V lookup: CDR1 SGHAT, CDR2 FQNNGV. CDR3 length: 13 amino acids. Trimming removed 5 bases from V and 6 bases from J; junction bases left unmatched: 3. CDR3 DNA sequence: TGTGCCAGCAGCCGTGGACAGGGGGCTGAAGCTTTCTTT. Translating it yields CASSRGQGAEAFF.

This rearrangement joins TRBV10-3 to TRBJ2-3; 9 bases align to TRBD1. Looked up from germline, CDR1 is ENHRY and CDR2 is SYGVKD. The CDR3 has 16 amino acids. V was pared by 0 bases and J by 3 bases, with 4 bases of the junction left unmatched. The CDR3 DNA reads TGTGCCATCAGTGAGTCGGGACAGGGTTCGACAGATACGCAGTATTTT. Residues: CAISESGQGSTDTQYF.

This clone was counted once. CDR3 protein: CASSSGFAGYTF. The CDR3 nucleotides read TGTGCCAGCAGCTCAGGGTTCGCAGGCTACACCTTC. J is TRBJ1-2 and V is TRBV7-9; D is possibly TRBD1 (5 bases). The germline V gene encodes CDR1 SEHNR and CDR2 FQNEAQ (reference sequence). Trimming shortened V by 4 bases and J by 8 bases, and 11 bases separated the two germline ends. This CDR3 region has 12 residues.

The chain employs TRBV7-2 and TRBJ1-5; D ambiguous. The V gene lost 2 bases and the J gene lost 1 base, with 9 bases spanning the gap. Germline V gene lookup returns CDR1 SGHTA and CDR2 FQGNSA. The CDR3 is made up of 15 amino acids. The CDR3 sequence: CASSLLGNSNQPQHF. CDR3 bases: TGTGCCAGCAGCTTACTAGGCAACAGCAATCAGCCCCAGCATTTT.

A few counts support this clone. V gene TRBV6-1 combines with J gene TRBJ2-7, with TRBD2 matching 13 bases. This CDR3 region has 15 residues. V lost 5 bases and J lost 4; bases outside the gene matches: 5. Germline CDR1 MNHNS, CDR2 SASEGT. The CDR3 DNA sequence: TGTGCCAGCAGTACCTCGGGACTAGCGGGATACGAGCAGTACTTC. Protein product: CASSTSGLAGYEQYF.

V and J are TRBV14 and TRBJ2-5; D may be TRBD1 (6 bases). Trimming shortened V by 2 bases and J by 2 bases, and 18 bases separated the two germline ends. The CDR3 totals 17 residues. Germline CDR1 and CDR2: SGHDN and FVKESK. This CDR3 reads CASSQPDVSRGQETQYF. The DNA for the CDR3 is TGTGCCAGCAGCCAACCCGACGTGAGCAGGGGACAAGAGACCCAGTACTTC.

The CDR3 spells CASSEPSGVPQETQYF. The CDR3 coding sequence is TGTGCCAGCAGTGAGCCTAGCGGGGTACCTCAAGAGACCCAGTACTTC. This rearrangement joins TRBV6-1 to TRBJ2-5, with TRBD2 matching 9 bases. The CDR3 extends over 16 amino acids. V trimming: 3 bases; J trimming: 2 bases; junction bases outside the gene matches: 7. Germline lookup yields CDR1 MNHNS and CDR2 SASEGT.

The chain is built from TRBV2 and TRBJ1-5; a possible D gene is TRBD1 (5 bases). Trimming stripped 9 bases from V and 7 bases from J, with 13 bases between. The germline CDR1 and CDR2 sequences are SNHLY and FYNNEI. The CDR3 totals 12 residues. The CDR3 DNA reads TGTGCCAGTTCGTTGGCAGGGCAGCCCCAGCATTTT. This encodes CASSLAGQPQHF.

The chain employs TRBV15 and TRBJ1-1; a possible D gene is TRBD1 (6 bases). Germline-derived CDR1 and CDR2 are LNHNV and YYDKDF (reference sequence). V was shortened by 2 bases and J by 8 bases, with 12 bases between the two germline ends. The CDR3 contains 13 residues. CDR3 protein: CATSRQAGTEAFF. The CDR3 DNA is TGTGCCACCAGCAGACAGGCCGGGACAGAAGCTTTCTTT.

V usage is TRBV15 and J usage is TRBJ2-7, with 9 nucleotides matching TRBD2. Germline trimming cut 5 bases from V and 4 bases from J; bases unmatched to any gene: 9. The CDR3 has 15 residues. Germline assignment: CDR1 LNHNV and CDR2 YYDKDF (reference sequence). The CDR3 DNA is TGTGCCACCAGCTTAGGGCGGGAGGGGGCTTACGAGCAGTACTTC. Its protein is CATSLGREGAYEQYF.